This T cell receptor beta chain was profiled in a study of T-cell memory formation after mild COVID-19. Study-level information: Across donors, TCR clusters were largely donor specific.

MiXCR, run by TCRdb on the 5' RACE reads, gives a single entry per CDR3 protein. The profile shows over 400,000 distinct CDR3 sequences, 20% to 30% of them singletons. Findings and limits, study-wide: Mainly CM and EM harbored the contracting CD4+ clones; mainly EMRA harbored the CD8+ ones.

Germline assignment: CDR1 LGHDT and CDR2 YNNKEL (reference sequence). CDR3 length: 18 amino acids. V shed 0 bases, J shed 6 bases, and the junction held 5 bases outside the gene matches. There are a few counts of this clonotype. Its antigen remains unknown. The source is an adult woman who had mild COVID-19 (a few samples of this study predate the infection). Cell type and time point are not known. The chain employs TRBV3-1 and TRBJ2-1, with TRBD2 identical over 16 bases. Specimen: PBMCs or a T cell subset sorted from them (not recorded which). The CDR3 DNA sequence: TGTGCCAGCAGCCAAGAGGGACTAGCGGGAGGGCTCAGCAATGAGCAGTTCTTC. The encoded protein is CASSQEGLAGGLSNEQFF.